This TCR beta chain is drawn from a study of control samples from healthy donors and cancer patients. Sequencing used immunoSEQ multiplex PCR; TCRdb keeps in-frame clones, though not all of them. The data show over 45,000 clones, roughly 92% seen once. The V end was cut by 4 bases, the J end by 1 base, with 10 bases between. Looked up from germline, CDR1 is LNHDA and CDR2 is SQIVND (reference sequence). The CDR3 sequence is 14 residues long. Sequenced sample: PBMCs. The gene calls are TRBV19 and TRBJ1-1, with no clear D. The clonotype comes from a man aged 25 to 40 with colorectal cancer. The chain's CDR3 is CASSKGSPNTEAFF. The CDR3, as DNA: TGTGCCAGTAGTAAGGGAAGTCCGAACACTGAAGCTTTCTTT.